The clone carrying this T cell receptor beta chain has more than one count but fewer than ten. Antigen: not known. These data come from a study of T cell repertoires in cytomegalovirus infection. TCRdb re-called the reads with MiXCR, one entry per CDR3 protein. The table records over 250,000 distinct CDR3 sequences, approximately 22% of them present only once. Points from the study as a whole: The response measured ex vivo was dominated by TCR beta clonotypes (HLA-C-restricted and CMV-specific). Based on cumulative public TCR beta family frequency, carriers of CMV plus the relevant HLA were identified.

The CDR3 covers 15 residues. CDR1 is MGHRA and CDR2 is YSYEKL in the germline V gene. The V end was cut by 0 bases, the J end by 1 base, with 7 bases between. This sequence joins TRBV4-1 and TRBJ1-5; D not resolved. This receptor was taken from a human donor in good health (CMV status not recorded). Some clones in this sample may be carry-over from other donors' samples. Sample: cultured PBMCs, taken from culture after CMV antigen stimulation. The DNA of the CDR3 is TGCGCCAGCAGCCAAGATCTGAGGAGCAATCAGCCCCAGCATTTT. This codes for CASSQDLRSNQPQHF.